This TCR beta chain was observed in a study of blood T cell repertoires in COVID-19. Study-wide context: Material from acute and convalescent COVID-19 was sourced from the United States, Italy and Spain. PBMCs, B-cell-depleted T cells, or T cells were the source of the cDNA or gDNA that made up the material.

Sequencing used immunoSEQ multiplex PCR; TCRdb keeps in-frame clones, though not all of them. The table includes just under 350,000 clones, about 86% detected once. V lost 6 bases and J 6 bases, leaving 14 bases between the germline ends. The germline gives CDR1 SNHLY, CDR2 FYNNEI. The length of the CDR3 is 13 residues. The J gene is TRBJ1-2, the V gene TRBV2; D is perhaps TRBD1 (6 bases). Sample: peripheral blood. This sequence originates from a man aged 30 to 45 with active or convalescent COVID-19. The CDR3 bases are TGTGCCAGCAGGGGGTGGGGGCGAAATGGCTACACCTTC. Protein sequence: CASRGWGRNGYTF.